The clone carrying this T cell receptor (beta chain) came up many times. Its matching antigen is unknown. The record originates from a study of T cells in Graves' hyperthyroidism and ophthalmopathy. Study-wide findings and caveats: Researchers found most expanded thyroid clonotypes above 0.001 in blood as well.

CDR1 is SGHRS and CDR2 is YFSETQ in the germline V gene. The V gene lost 5 bases and the J gene lost 3 bases, with 14 bases spanning the gap. The length of the CDR3 is 15 residues. TCR beta CDR3 regions were amplified from RNA. Carried out on the TCR CDR3, a first-round RT-PCR used the HTBI primer set. TCRdb itself ran the multiplex PCR reads through MiXCR, one entry per CDR3 protein. This table has about 580,000 distinct CDR3 sequences, 40% to 55% appearing once. An absence of ophthalmopathy progression within 18 months meant stable Graves' hyperthyroidism. Patients were excluded because of uncontrolled infection, other autoimmune disease, pregnancy or lactation. Clinical symptoms, serum thyroxine and TRAb, thyroid ultrasound and orbital computed tomography together formed the diagnostic basis.

The receptor was derived from a woman aged 18 to 35 with Graves' hyperthyroidism. The sample consisted of peripheral blood or thyroid tissue (not recorded which). The chain uses TRBV5-1 and TRBJ2-2; D gene uncertain. CDR3 residues: CASRANPADTGELFF. In DNA, the CDR3 is TGCGCCAGCAGAGCGAACCCGGCGGACACCGGGGAGCTGTTTTTT.